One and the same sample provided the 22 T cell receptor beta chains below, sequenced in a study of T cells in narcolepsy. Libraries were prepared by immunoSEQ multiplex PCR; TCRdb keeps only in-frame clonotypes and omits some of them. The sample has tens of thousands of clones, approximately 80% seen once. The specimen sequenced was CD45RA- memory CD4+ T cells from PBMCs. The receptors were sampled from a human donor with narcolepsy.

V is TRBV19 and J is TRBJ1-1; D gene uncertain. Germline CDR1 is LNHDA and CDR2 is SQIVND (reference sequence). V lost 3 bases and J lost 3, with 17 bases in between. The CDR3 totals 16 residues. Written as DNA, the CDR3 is TGTGCCAGTAGTATCCCCTTAGGTTCTCTGGACACTGAAGCTTTCTTT. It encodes CASSIPLGSLDTEAFF.

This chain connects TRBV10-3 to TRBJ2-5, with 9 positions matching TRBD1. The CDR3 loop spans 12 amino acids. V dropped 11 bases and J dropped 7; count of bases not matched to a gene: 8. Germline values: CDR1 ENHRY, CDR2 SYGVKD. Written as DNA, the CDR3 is TGTGCCGTAGCCCCGGGACAGGGGACCCAGTACTTC. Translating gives CAVAPGQGTQYF.

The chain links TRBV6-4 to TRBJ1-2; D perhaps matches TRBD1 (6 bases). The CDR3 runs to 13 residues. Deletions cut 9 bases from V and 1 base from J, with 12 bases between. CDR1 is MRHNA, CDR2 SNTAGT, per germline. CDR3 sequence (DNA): TGTGCCAGTTCGACAGGAGATAACTATGGCTACACCTTC. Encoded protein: CASSTGDNYGYTF.

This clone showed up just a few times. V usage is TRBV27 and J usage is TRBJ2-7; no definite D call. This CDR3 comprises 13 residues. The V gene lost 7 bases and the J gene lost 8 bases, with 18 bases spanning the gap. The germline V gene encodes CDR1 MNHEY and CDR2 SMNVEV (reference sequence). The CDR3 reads CASNKGPLEQQYF. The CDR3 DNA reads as TGTGCCAGCAACAAAGGCCCCTTAGAGCAGCAGTACTTC.

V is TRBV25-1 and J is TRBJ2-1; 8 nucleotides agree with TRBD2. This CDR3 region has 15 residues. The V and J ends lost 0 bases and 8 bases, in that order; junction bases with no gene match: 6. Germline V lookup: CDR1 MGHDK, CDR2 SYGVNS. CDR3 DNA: TGTGCCAGCAGTGAATATACGGGGGGGCGGGATGAGCAGTTCTTC. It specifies CASSEYTGGRDEQFF.

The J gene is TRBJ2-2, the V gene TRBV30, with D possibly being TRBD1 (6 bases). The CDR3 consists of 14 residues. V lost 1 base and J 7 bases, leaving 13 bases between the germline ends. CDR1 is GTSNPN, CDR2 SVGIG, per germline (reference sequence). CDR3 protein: CAWSAVRGYGELFF. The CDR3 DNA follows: TGTGCCTGGAGTGCAGTCAGGGGCTACGGGGAGCTGTTTTTT.

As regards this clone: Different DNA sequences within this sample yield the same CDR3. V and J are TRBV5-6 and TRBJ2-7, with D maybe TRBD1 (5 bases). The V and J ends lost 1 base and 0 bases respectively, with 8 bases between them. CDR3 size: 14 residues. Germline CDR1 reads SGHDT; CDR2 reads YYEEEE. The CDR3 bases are TGTGCCAGCAGCTTGCAAGGGGCCTCCTACGAGCAGTACGTC. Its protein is CASSLQGASYEQYV.

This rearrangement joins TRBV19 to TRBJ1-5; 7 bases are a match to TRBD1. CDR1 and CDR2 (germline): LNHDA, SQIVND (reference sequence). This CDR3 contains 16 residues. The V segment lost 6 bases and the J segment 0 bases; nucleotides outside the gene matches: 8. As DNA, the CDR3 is TGTGCCAGTAGCCCTCGACAGGGATATAGCAATCAGCCCCAGCATTTT. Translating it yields CASSPRQGYSNQPQHF.

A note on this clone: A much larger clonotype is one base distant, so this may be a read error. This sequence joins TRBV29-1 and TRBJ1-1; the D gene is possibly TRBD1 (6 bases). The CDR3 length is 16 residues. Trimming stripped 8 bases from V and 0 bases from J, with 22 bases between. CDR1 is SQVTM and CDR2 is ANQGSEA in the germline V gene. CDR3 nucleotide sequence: TGCAGCATAATAGGGGGAAGTGGTCTCCTGAACACTGAAGCTTTCTTT. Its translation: CSIIGGSGLLNTEAFF. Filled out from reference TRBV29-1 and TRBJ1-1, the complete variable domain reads SAVISQKPSRDICQRGTSLTIQCQVDSQVTMMFWYRQQPGQSLTLIATANQGSEATYESGFVIDKFPISRPNLTFSTLTVSNMSPEDSSIYLCSIIGGSGLLNTEAFFGQGTRLTVV.

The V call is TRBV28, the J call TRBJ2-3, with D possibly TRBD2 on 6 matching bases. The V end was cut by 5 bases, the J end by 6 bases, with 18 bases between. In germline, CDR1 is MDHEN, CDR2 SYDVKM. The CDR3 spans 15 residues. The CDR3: CASSLGGDLRDTQYF. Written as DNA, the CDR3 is TGTGCCAGCAGTCTGGGTGGGGACTTAAGGGATACGCAGTATTTT.

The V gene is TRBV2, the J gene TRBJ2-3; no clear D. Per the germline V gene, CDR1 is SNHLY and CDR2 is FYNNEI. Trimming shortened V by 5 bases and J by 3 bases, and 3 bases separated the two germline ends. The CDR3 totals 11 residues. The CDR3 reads CASSPTDTQYF. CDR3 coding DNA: TGTGCCAGCAGTCCAACAGATACGCAGTATTTT.

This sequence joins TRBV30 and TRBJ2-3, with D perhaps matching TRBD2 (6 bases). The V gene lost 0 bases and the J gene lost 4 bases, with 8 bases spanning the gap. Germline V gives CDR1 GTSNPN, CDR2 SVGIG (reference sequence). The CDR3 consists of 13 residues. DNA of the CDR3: TGTGCCTGGAGTGTAAGGGAGGCAGATACGCAGTATTTT. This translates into CAWSVREADTQYF.

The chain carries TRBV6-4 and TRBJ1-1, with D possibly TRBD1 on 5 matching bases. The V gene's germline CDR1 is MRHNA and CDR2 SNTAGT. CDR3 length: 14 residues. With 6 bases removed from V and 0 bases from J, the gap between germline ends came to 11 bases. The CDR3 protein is CASRQAEMNTEAFF. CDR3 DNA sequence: TGTGCCAGCAGACAGGCTGAGATGAACACTGAAGCTTTCTTT.

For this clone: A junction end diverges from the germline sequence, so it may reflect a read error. The CDR3: CASTTGTATNAGELFF. CDR3 bases: TGTGCCAGCACTACGGGGACAGCGACGAACGCCGGGGAGCTGTTTTTT. This sequence joins TRBV28 and TRBJ2-2; the match to TRBD1 covers 7 bases. The CDR3 extends over 16 amino acids. CDR1 MDHEN and CDR2 SYDVKM come from the germline V gene.

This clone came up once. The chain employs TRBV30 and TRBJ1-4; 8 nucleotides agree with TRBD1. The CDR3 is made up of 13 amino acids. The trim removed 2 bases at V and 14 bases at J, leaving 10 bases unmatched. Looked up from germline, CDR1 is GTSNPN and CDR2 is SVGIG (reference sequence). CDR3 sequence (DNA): TGTGCCTGGAGTACGGCGATCAGGGGGCTGCTGTTTTTT. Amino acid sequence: CAWSTAIRGLLFF. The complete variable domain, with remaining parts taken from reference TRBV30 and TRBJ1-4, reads SQTIHQWPATLVQPVGSPLSLECTVEGTSNPNLYWYRQAAGRGLQLLFYSVGIGQISSEVPQNLSASRPQDRQFILSSKKLLLSDSGFYLCAWSTAIRGLLFFGSGTQLSVL.

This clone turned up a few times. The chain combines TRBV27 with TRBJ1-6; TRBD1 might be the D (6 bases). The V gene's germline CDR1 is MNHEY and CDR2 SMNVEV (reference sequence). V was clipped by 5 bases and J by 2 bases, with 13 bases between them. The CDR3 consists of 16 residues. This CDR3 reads CASSPYRATYNSPLHF. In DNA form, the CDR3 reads TGTGCCAGCAGTCCCTACAGGGCCACCTATAATTCACCCCTCCACTTT.

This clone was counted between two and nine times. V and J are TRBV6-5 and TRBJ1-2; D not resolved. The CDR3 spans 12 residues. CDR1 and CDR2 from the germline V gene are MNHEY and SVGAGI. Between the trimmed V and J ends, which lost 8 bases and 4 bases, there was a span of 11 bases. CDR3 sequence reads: CASRTPIYGYTF. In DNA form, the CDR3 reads TGTGCCAGCCGGACCCCCATCTATGGCTACACCTTC.

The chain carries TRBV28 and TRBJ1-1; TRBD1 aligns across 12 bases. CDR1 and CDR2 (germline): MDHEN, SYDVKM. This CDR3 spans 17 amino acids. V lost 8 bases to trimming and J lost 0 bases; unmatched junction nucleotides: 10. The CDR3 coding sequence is TGTGCCAGCCGCCTCCAGGGGACAGGGGGCATGAACACTGAAGCTTTCTTT. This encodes CASRLQGTGGMNTEAFF.

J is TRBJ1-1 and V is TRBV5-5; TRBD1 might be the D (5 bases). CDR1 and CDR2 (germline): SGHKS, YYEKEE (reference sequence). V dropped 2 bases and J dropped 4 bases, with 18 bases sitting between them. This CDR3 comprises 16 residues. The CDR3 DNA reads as TGTGCCAGCAGCTTAGGGGACTCCGCGCCAAGCACTGAAGCTTTCTTT. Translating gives CASSLGDSAPSTEAFF.

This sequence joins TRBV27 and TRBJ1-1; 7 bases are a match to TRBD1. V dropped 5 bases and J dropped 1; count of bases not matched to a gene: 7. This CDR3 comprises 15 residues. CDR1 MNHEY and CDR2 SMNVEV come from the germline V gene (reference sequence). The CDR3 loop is CASSALSGGNTEAFF. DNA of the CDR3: TGTGCCAGCAGTGCCCTGTCAGGGGGGAACACTGAAGCTTTCTTT.

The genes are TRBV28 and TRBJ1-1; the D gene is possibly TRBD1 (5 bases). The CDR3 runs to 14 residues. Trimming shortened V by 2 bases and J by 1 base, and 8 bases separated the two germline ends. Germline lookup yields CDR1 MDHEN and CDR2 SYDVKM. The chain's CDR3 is CASSLVGGNTEAFF. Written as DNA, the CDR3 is TGTGCCAGCAGTTTAGTGGGGGGGAACACTGAAGCTTTCTTT.

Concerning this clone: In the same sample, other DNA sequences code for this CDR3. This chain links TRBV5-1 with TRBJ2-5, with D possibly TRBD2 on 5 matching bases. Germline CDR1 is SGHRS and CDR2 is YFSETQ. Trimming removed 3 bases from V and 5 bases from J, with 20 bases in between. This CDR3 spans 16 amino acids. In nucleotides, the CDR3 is TGCGCCAGCAGCTCCACCGGAGGCCAAGTGCGGGAGACCCAGTACTTC. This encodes CASSSTGGQVRETQYF.